Following are 8 T cell receptor beta chains from one sample sequenced in a study of T cell clonality in common variable immunodeficiency. The table came from immunoSEQ multiplex PCR; TCRdb's copy has only in-frame clones and leaves some out. Observed in the sample are approximately 57,000 clones, none of them singletons. The sequenced material came from peripheral blood mononuclear cells. These receptors were obtained from a person between 18 and 70 years old in good health.

A few counts support this clone. With the read ending 3 residues before the CDR3 end, the germline J gene is used to fill in that end. This chain links TRBV2 with TRBJ1-5; no definite D call. Per the germline V gene, CDR1 is SNHLY and CDR2 is FYNNEI. The CDR3 length is 15 residues. V shed 7 bases and J shed 2 bases, with 15 bases lying between them. The part of the CDR3 DNA that was read is TGTGCCAGCATCCAAGATCCCGGGGGCAATCAGCCC. This gives the protein CASIQDPGGNQP. In full, the CDR3 is CASIQDPGGNQPQHF.

This clone showed up many times. The read comes to an end 3 residues before the CDR3 does, leaving the germline J gene to fill in the end. This chain links TRBV28 with TRBJ1-2, with 8 nucleotides matching TRBD1. V was clipped by 7 bases and J by 5 bases; unmatched bases: 15. Germline-derived CDR1 and CDR2 are MDHEN and SYDVKM. The CDR3 spans 16 residues. CDR3 in amino acids: CASIVSSDRVGYGYTF. The part of the CDR3 DNA that was read is TGTGCCAGCATTGTGTCATCGGACAGGGTGGGGTATGGC.

CDR3 DNA, as far as it was read: TGTGCCAGCAGCTTAGACCCAGGGAACTATGGC. It encodes CASSLDPGNYG. The whole CDR3 protein is CASSLDPGNYGYTF. V is TRBV11-2 and J is TRBJ1-2; D might be TRBD1 (5 bases). The missing CDR3 end, 3 residues past where the read stops, is filled in from the germline J gene. The V end lost 0 bases, the J end lost 2 bases, and 7 bases lay between the germline ends. CDR1 is SGHAT, CDR2 FQNNGV, per germline. This CDR3 has 14 residues. The whole variable domain, remainder taken from reference TRBV11-2 and TRBJ1-2, is EAGVAQSPRYKIIEKRQSVAFWCNPISGHATLYWYQQILGQGPKLLIQFQNNGVVDDSQLPKDRFSAERLKGVDSTLKIQPAKLEDSAVYLCASSLDPGNYGYTFGSGTRLTVV.

This clone has a count of ten or more. Coverage ceases 3 residues before the CDR3 finishes, and the germline J gene fills in the end. V usage is TRBV20-1 and J usage is TRBJ1-5; perhaps TRBD1 as D (6 bases). The length of the CDR3 is 18 residues. Germline assignment: CDR1 DFQATT and CDR2 SNEGSKA (reference sequence). V was trimmed by 0 bases and J by 0 bases, leaving 18 bases between them. CDR3 residues: CSARDAGVAGVSNQPQHF. CDR3 DNA (partial): TGCAGTGCTAGAGATGCAGGGGTCGCGGGTGTTAGCAATCAGCCC.

This clone was counted only a few times. With only one base between it and a far larger clone, this is likely a read error. The DNA ends 3 residues before the CDR3 does, and the rest of the CDR3 is filled in from the germline J gene. The rearrangement joins TRBV6-2 or TRBV6-3 to TRBJ2-1; TRBD2 agrees at 10 bases. Losses at the gene ends were 2 bases for V and 4 bases for J; bases not matched to a gene: 8. CDR1 MNHEY and CDR2 SVGEGT come from the germline V gene. The CDR3 sequence is 17 residues long. Partial CDR3 DNA: TGTGCCAGCAGTTACGCCCCAGCGGGAGGGATATACAATGAG. Encoded protein: CASSYAPAGGIYNE. The CDR3 as a whole reads CASSYAPAGGIYNEQFF.

This clone was observed a handful of times. The read terminates 3 residues ahead of where the CDR3 ends, so the germline J gene completes it. The J gene is TRBJ1-2, the V gene TRBV6-4; no clear D gene. The CDR3 length is 16 residues. The germline gives CDR1 MRHNA, CDR2 SNTAGT. The CDR3 reads CASSDGQEIGSDTYTF. Partial CDR3 DNA: TGTGCCAGCAGTGACGGTCAGGAAATAGGTTCAGATACC.

The sample holds many counts of this clone. The sequence runs out 3 residues before the end of the CDR3; the remainder is reconstructed from the germline J gene. This sequence joins TRBV5-1 and TRBJ2-6; 7 bases fit TRBD1. In germline, CDR1 is SGHRS, CDR2 YFSETQ. The CDR3 length is 15 residues. With 4 bases clipped from V and 6 bases from J, the junction kept 7 bases outside the gene matches. The CDR3 protein is CASSPTQGEANVLTF. CDR3 DNA (partial): TGCGCCAGCAGCCCAACGCAGGGGGAGGCCAACGTC.

At least ten counts were recorded for this clone. From the germline J gene comes the end of the CDR3, since the read stops 3 residues before it. The chain joins TRBV6-2 or TRBV6-3 to TRBJ2-3; 13 nucleotides match TRBD2. Germline CDR1 is MNHEY and CDR2 is SVGEGT. V lost 7 bases, J lost 2 bases, and 3 bases stayed unmatched. CDR3 size: 15 residues. CDR3 DNA (partial): TGTGCCAGCAAAGGACTAGCGGGGGTCACAGATACG. It is translated as CASKGLAGVTDT. The CDR3 in full is CASKGLAGVTDTQYF.